This T cell receptor beta chain came from a study of cytotoxic CD8 clonotypes in ibrutinib-treated CLL. Overall study context: Responses: approximately 25 partial, 2 complete; after median roughly 68 months, about 14 stayed remitted, roughly 12 progressed. Productive templates per sample averaged almost 260,000; productive rearrangements, 75,000 to 100,000.

Germline V gene lookup returns CDR1 SGHDT and CDR2 YYEEEE. The CDR3 length is 15 residues. Between the trimmed V and J ends, which lost 4 bases and 5 bases, there was a span of 19 bases. Points from the study as a whole: Clonality increased at ibrutinib response and stayed stable in sustained remission. At progression, however, it fell back toward baseline.

As regards this clone: Its antigen is undetermined.

The protocol was immunoSEQ multiplex PCR, while the TCRdb copy is restricted to in-frame clones and leaves out a portion. This table has about 28,000 clones, less than 75% appearing once. This TCR was sampled from a human donor with chronic lymphocytic leukemia. The sample consisted of PBMCs, taken before ibrutinib treatment. The chain recombines TRBV5-6 with TRBJ2-7, with D possibly matching TRBD1 (5 bases). The CDR3 bases are TGTGCCAGCAGCAGGGGCAAAATTATGCCCAACGAGCAGTACTTC. Residues: CASSRGKIMPNEQYF.